This T cell receptor (beta chain) was obtained from a study of cytomegalovirus exposure and HLA in healthy donors. Overall study: The 95 to 150 validation repertoires used a platform that matched the one used for the approximately 670 first-cohort repertoires, as a later analysis reported. Study-level results: In vitro testing confirmed a few CMV-associated chains as specific for CMV antigens. The study labeled fewer than 200 TCR beta chains cytomegalovirus-associated.

This clone has a handful of counts. Its antigen is currently unknown. V was trimmed by 4 bases and J by 1 base, leaving 20 bases between them. The germline V gene encodes CDR1 SGHRS and CDR2 YFSETQ. The CDR3 runs 17 residues. The assay was immunoSEQ multiplex PCR, and TCRdb's table has in-frame clones only and misses some. This sample has some 190,000 clones; more than 75% occur once, and the top ten carry about 7.7%. Sequencing was carried out using PBMCs. This TCR was sampled from a man between 25 and 39 years old in good health and CMV-seropositive. The genes are TRBV5-1 and TRBJ1-1; D not certain. The CDR3 DNA is TGCGCCAGCAGCCCAAGACCACCCTTGACGGAGAACACTGAAGCTTTCTTT. This encodes CASSPRPPLTENTEAFF.